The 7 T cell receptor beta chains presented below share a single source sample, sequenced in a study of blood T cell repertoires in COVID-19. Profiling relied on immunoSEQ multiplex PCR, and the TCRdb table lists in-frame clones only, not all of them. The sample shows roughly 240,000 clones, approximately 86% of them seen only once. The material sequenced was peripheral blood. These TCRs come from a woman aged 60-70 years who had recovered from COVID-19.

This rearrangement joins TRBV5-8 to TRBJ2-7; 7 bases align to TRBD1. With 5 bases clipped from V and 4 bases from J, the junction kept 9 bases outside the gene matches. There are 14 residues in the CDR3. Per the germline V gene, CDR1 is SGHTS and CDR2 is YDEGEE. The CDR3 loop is CASRRAGGSYEQYF. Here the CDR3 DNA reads TGTGCCAGCAGGAGGGCAGGGGGTTCGTACGAGCAGTACTTC.

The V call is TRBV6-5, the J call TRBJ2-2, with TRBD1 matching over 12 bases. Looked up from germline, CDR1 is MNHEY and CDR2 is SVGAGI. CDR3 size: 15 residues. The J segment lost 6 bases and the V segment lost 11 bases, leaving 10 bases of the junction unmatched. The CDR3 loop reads CAAKRGQGAAGELFF. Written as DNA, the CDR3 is TGTGCCGCTAAAAGGGGACAGGGGGCGGCCGGGGAGCTGTTTTTT.

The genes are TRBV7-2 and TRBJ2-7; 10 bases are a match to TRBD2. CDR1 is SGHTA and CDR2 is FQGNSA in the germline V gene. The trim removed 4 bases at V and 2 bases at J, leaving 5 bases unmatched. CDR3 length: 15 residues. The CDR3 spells CASSSGLAGAYEQYF. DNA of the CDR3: TGTGCCAGCAGCTCTGGGCTAGCGGGAGCCTACGAGCAGTACTTC.

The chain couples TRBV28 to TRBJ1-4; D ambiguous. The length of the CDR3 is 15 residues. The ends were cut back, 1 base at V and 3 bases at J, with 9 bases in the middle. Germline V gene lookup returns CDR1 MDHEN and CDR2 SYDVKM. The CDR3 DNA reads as TGTGCCAGCAGTTTATATCCAGGTTCTAATGAAAAACTGTTTTTT. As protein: CASSLYPGSNEKLFF.

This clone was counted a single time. The CDR3 bases are TGTGCCAGCAGCTTCGTCCCTGCCAGGGGTTTTAACACTGAAGCTTTCTTT. It codes for CASSFVPARGFNTEAFF. The rearrangement links TRBV5-4 to TRBJ1-1; maybe TRBD1 (6 bases). Germline V lookup: CDR1 SGHNT, CDR2 YYREEE (reference sequence). V lost 2 bases and J lost 2, with 19 bases in between. The CDR3 runs to 17 residues.

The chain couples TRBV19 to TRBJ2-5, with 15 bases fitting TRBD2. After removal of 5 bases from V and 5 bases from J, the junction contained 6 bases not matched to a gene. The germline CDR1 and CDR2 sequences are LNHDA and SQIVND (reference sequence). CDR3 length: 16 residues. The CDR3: CASSGTSGGPWETQYF. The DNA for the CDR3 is TGTGCCAGTAGTGGGACTAGCGGGGGGCCTTGGGAGACCCAGTACTTC.

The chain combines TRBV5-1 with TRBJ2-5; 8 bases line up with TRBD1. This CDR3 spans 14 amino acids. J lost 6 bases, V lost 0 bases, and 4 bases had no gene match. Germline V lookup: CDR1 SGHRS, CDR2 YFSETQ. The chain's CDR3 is CASSLEGQAQTQYF. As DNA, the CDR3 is TGCGCCAGCAGCTTGGAGGGACAGGCCCAGACCCAGTACTTC.